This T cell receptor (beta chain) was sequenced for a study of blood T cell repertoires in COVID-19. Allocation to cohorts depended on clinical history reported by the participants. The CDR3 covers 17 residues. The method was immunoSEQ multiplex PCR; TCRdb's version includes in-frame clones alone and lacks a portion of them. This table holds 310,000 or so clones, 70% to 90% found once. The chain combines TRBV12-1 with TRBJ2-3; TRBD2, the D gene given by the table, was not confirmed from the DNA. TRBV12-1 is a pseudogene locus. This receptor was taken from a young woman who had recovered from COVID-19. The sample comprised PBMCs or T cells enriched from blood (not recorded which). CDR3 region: CASSWEGGRHSSDTQYF. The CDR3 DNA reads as TGTGCCAGCAGCTGGGAGGGCGGGAGGCATAGTTCAGATACGCAGTATTTT.